Each of the 30 T cell receptor beta chains below was sequenced from the same sample in a study of blood T cell repertoires in COVID-19. Produced via immunoSEQ multiplex PCR; TCRdb's table is partial and in-frame only. Found here are 360,000 or so clones, almost 90% of them singletons; the top ten hold 6.5% to 8%. The material sequenced was peripheral blood. All receptors derive from a man between 18 and 29 years old with active or convalescent COVID-19.

The CDR3 reads CASSLTVAYEQYF. The CDR3 nucleotides are TGTGCCAGCAGTCTAACGGTAGCCTACGAGCAGTACTTC. This sequence joins TRBV27 and TRBJ2-7; no clear D gene. The V end lost 5 bases, the J end lost 2 bases, and 10 bases lay between the germline ends. The CDR3 loop spans 13 amino acids. The V gene's germline CDR1 is MNHEY and CDR2 SMNVEV (reference sequence).

The genes are TRBV19 and TRBJ2-2; 10 positions agree with TRBD2. This CDR3 has 17 amino acids. With V trimmed by 4 bases and J by 0 bases, 5 bases remained unmatched. CDR1 is LNHDA, CDR2 SQIVND, per germline (reference sequence). The CDR3 loop is CASSRLAGAANTGELFF. The CDR3 region has the DNA TGTGCCAGTAGTAGGCTAGCGGGGGCTGCGAACACCGGGGAGCTGTTTTTT. The whole variable domain, remainder taken from reference TRBV19 and TRBJ2-2, is DGGITQSPKYLFRKEGQNVTLSCEQNLNHDAMYWYRQDPGQGLRLIYYSQIVNDFQKGDIAEGYSVSREKKESFPLTVTSAQKNPTAFYLCASSRLAGAANTGELFFGEGSRLTVL.

The chain has TRBV6-4 and TRBJ2-1, with a possible D match to TRBD2 (6 bases). V was pared by 6 bases and J by 5 bases, with 14 bases between. The germline gives CDR1 MRHNA, CDR2 SNTAGT. This CDR3 spans 14 amino acids. The CDR3 nucleotides are TGTGCCAGCAGGAGACGGGAGACTCACAATGAGCAGTTCTTC. Encoded protein: CASRRRETHNEQFF.

The CDR3 sequence is CASRASGGAFVTDTQYF. CDR3 in DNA: TGTGCCAGCAGGGCTAGCGGGGGGGCGTTTGTAACAGATACGCAGTATTTT. V usage is TRBV7-2 and J usage is TRBJ2-3, with 12 bases aligning to TRBD2. The V gene's germline CDR1 is SGHTA and CDR2 FQGNSA. The J segment lost 3 bases and the V segment lost 6 bases, leaving 10 bases of the junction unmatched. The length of the CDR3 is 17 residues.

The chain recombines TRBV19 with TRBJ2-3; TRBD2 agrees at 9 bases. CDR1 is LNHDA and CDR2 is SQIVND in the germline V gene (reference sequence). This CDR3 is 17 amino acids long. J was trimmed by 4 bases and V by 3 bases; bases with no gene match: 11. The CDR3 loop is CASSMALAGGPADTQYF. As DNA, the CDR3 is TGTGCCAGTAGTATGGCCTTGGCGGGAGGGCCAGCAGATACGCAGTATTTT.

This rearrangement joins TRBV4-1 to TRBJ2-2; TRBD1 matches 10 bases. Germline-derived CDR1 and CDR2 are MGHRA and YSYEKL. The CDR3 is made up of 17 amino acids. Trimming cost V 4 bases and J 6 bases; bases outside gene matches: 11. Here the CDR3 reads CASSPRGGTGVAGELFF. CDR3 DNA: TGCGCCAGCAGCCCCCGGGGTGGGACAGGGGTGGCCGGGGAGCTGTTTTTT.

The V call is TRBV9, the J call TRBJ1-4; D may be TRBD1 (6 bases). With 4 bases removed from V and 4 bases from J, the gap between germline ends came to 14 bases. Germline loops: CDR1 SGDLS, CDR2 YYNGEE. The CDR3 is 15 residues long. CDR3 amino acids: CASSPRPGVNEKLFF. CDR3 nucleotide sequence: TGTGCCAGCAGCCCCCGGCCAGGGGTTAATGAAAAACTGTTTTTT.

The chain combines TRBV5-1 with TRBJ2-1; no firm D call. Germline loops: CDR1 SGHRS, CDR2 YFSETQ. This CDR3 has 15 amino acids. Trimming shortened V by 1 base and J by 5 bases, and 13 bases separated the two germline ends. CDR3 in amino acids: CASSLYYFGNNEQFF. The CDR3 DNA reads TGCGCCAGCAGCTTGTACTACTTCGGTAACAATGAGCAGTTCTTC.

The chain carries TRBV7-9 and TRBJ2-2; maybe TRBD2 (5 bases). V lost 1 base, J lost 9 bases, and 15 bases lay in between. Germline V gene sequence: CDR1 SEHNR, CDR2 FQNEAQ (reference sequence). This CDR3 spans 15 amino acids. CDR3 amino acids: CASSLGEGRVRELFF. The CDR3 nucleotides are TGTGCCAGCAGCTTAGGTGAGGGAAGAGTTCGGGAGCTGTTTTTT. The whole variable domain, remainder taken from reference TRBV7-9 and TRBJ2-2, is DTGVSQNPRHKITKRGQNVTFRCDPISEHNRLYWYRQTLGQGPEFLTYFQNEAQLEKSRLLSDRFSAERPKGSFSTLEIQRTEQGDSAMYLCASSLGEGRVRELFFGEGSRLTVL.

J is TRBJ2-1 and V is TRBV2; TRBD2 matches 9 bases. The CDR3 length is 16 residues. V trimming: 6 bases; J trimming: 4 bases; junction bases outside the gene matches: 10. The germline V gene encodes CDR1 SNHLY and CDR2 FYNNEI. This CDR3 reads CASSKLGLAGYNEQFF. In nucleotides, the CDR3 is TGTGCCAGCAGCAAACTCGGGCTAGCGGGGTACAATGAGCAGTTCTTC.

The chain links TRBV14 to TRBJ2-7; D gene unclear. V was trimmed by 0 bases and J by 2 bases, leaving 8 bases between them. The germline V gene has CDR1 SGHDN and CDR2 FVKESK. This CDR3 is 14 amino acids long. The CDR3 region has the DNA TGTGCCAGCAGCCAAGAGGCCAGAACCTACGAGCAGTACTTC. This codes for CASSQEARTYEQYF.

The J gene is TRBJ2-3, the V gene TRBV5-8, with 7 bases fitting TRBD2. The CDR3 runs 15 residues. Germline lookup yields CDR1 SGHTS and CDR2 YDEGEE. The trim removed 3 bases at V and 2 bases at J, leaving 6 bases unmatched. CDR3 amino acids: CASSWEGGHTDTQYF. For the CDR3, the DNA is TGTGCCAGCAGCTGGGAGGGTGGTCACACAGATACGCAGTATTTT.

To note about this clone: A read error may account for a junction end that differs from germline. The CDR3 reads CASSLVSGSGANVLTF. The CDR3 DNA reads as TGTGCCAGCAGCTTAGTGTCAGGGTCTGGGGCCAACGTGCTGACTTTC. The rearrangement uses TRBV7-8 and TRBJ2-6, with D possibly being TRBD1 (5 bases). The CDR3 has 16 residues. Germline lookup yields CDR1 SGHVS and CDR2 FQNEAQ.

This clone was found once. The gene calls are TRBV28 and TRBJ1-2; possibly TRBD1 for D (5 bases). In germline, CDR1 is MDHEN, CDR2 SYDVKM. The CDR3 is 13 amino acids. Trimming removed 6 bases at V and 5 bases at J, with 13 bases between. The CDR3 loop reads CASRVRVGYGYTF. Written as DNA, the CDR3 is TGTGCCAGCAGGGTCAGGGTTGGATATGGCTACACCTTC.

The V gene is TRBV4-3, the J gene TRBJ2-5, with D perhaps TRBD1 (5 bases). Germline V gives CDR1 LGHNA, CDR2 YSLEER. The ends were cut back, 0 bases at V and 5 bases at J, with 10 bases in the middle. CDR3 size: 14 residues. CDR3 sequence: CASSQERGRETQYF. The CDR3 bases are TGCGCCAGCAGCCAAGAAAGGGGTAGGGAGACCCAGTACTTC.

This clone was seen a single time. This chain joins TRBV25-1 and TRBJ1-2, with TRBD1 identical over 8 bases. The V and J ends lost 4 bases and 7 bases, in that order; junction bases with no gene match: 8. This CDR3 has 14 amino acids. Per the germline V gene, CDR1 is MGHDK and CDR2 is SYGVNS. In DNA form, the CDR3 reads TGTGCCAGCAGTGCGATCTCAGGGGGCCCTGGCTACACCTTC. As protein: CASSAISGGPGYTF.

The chain employs TRBV11-2 and TRBJ1-6; the match to TRBD1 covers 7 bases. CDR3 size: 15 residues. V trimming: 4 bases; J trimming: 8 bases; junction bases outside the gene matches: 8. Germline CDR1 and CDR2: SGHAT and FQNNGV. CDR3: CASSSRTGFYSPLHF. The CDR3 DNA is TGTGCCAGCAGCTCCCGGACAGGCTTCTATTCACCCCTCCACTTT.

This sequence joins TRBV6-4 and TRBJ2-5; 9 positions match TRBD2. J was trimmed by 5 bases and V by 6 bases; bases with no gene match: 16. CDR1 MRHNA and CDR2 SNTAGT come from the germline V gene. The CDR3 sequence is 17 residues long. The CDR3 DNA reads TGTGCCAGCAGGGCCTTGGGAGCGGGGGGATTATGGGAGACCCAGTACTTC. It yields the protein CASRALGAGGLWETQYF.

This sequence joins TRBV9 and TRBJ2-5, with 16 bases aligning to TRBD2. Trimming took 2 bases from V and 9 from J; bases not matched to a gene: 1. This CDR3 contains 14 residues. CDR1 is SGDLS and CDR2 is YYNGEE in the germline V gene. CDR3 coding DNA: TGTGCCAGCAGCGTTGGGACTAGCGGGGGGGCCCAGTACTTC. This gives the protein CASSVGTSGGAQYF.

This clone was observed once. V and J are TRBV2 and TRBJ2-1; TRBD1 aligns across 9 bases. Trimming at V came to 7 bases and at J to 12 bases, leaving 4 bases not matched to a gene. CDR1 is SNHLY, CDR2 FYNNEI, per germline. The CDR3 runs 11 residues. CDR3 sequence: CASTTGGGQFF. The CDR3 nucleotides read TGTGCCAGCACCACAGGGGGCGGGCAGTTCTTC.

The chain recombines TRBV5-1 with TRBJ2-3; 10 nucleotides align to TRBD2. V lost 3 bases, J lost 4 bases, and 14 bases stayed unmatched. Per germline, CDR1 SGHRS and CDR2 YFSETQ. This CDR3 is built from 18 residues. As DNA, the CDR3 is TGCGCCAGCAGCTGGGACTCTTCAGCGGGGGGGCTGTCAGATACGCAGTATTTT. It is translated as CASSWDSSAGGLSDTQYF.

This chain links TRBV24-1 with TRBJ1-5; tentative D call: TRBD1 (5 bases). V was cut by 8 bases and J by 3 bases, with 10 bases left in between. In germline, CDR1 is KGHDR, CDR2 SFDVKD. The CDR3 is 13 amino acids. The CDR3 sequence: CATTGGFNQPQHF. CDR3 in DNA: TGTGCCACCACTGGGGGGTTCAATCAGCCCCAGCATTTT.

The J gene is TRBJ1-2, the V gene TRBV5-4; D uncertain. Germline CDR1 SGHNT, CDR2 YYREEE (reference sequence). The CDR3 runs 14 residues. V was cut by 1 base and J by 5 bases, with 12 bases left in between. Written as DNA, the CDR3 is TGTGCCAGCAGCTTGCTAGCAGCAGAGTATGGCTACACCTTC. Its protein product is CASSLLAAEYGYTF.

The genes are TRBV29-1 and TRBJ1-1; TRBD1 matches 7 bases. Germline assignment: CDR1 SQVTM and CDR2 ANQGSEA. CDR3 length equals 17 residues. After removal of 6 bases from V and 0 bases from J, the junction contained 16 bases not matched to a gene. DNA for the CDR3: TGCAGCGTAAAGACAGGGCGGGTAACATCAGTGAACACTGAAGCTTTCTTT. Its protein product is CSVKTGRVTSVNTEAFF.

The chain combines TRBV2 with TRBJ1-4, with D unclear. The length of the CDR3 is 16 residues. V was shortened by 6 bases and J by 1 base, with 15 bases between the two germline ends. Germline V gives CDR1 SNHLY, CDR2 FYNNEI. CDR3 sequence (DNA): TGTGCCAGCAGGAGGGTCTGGTCCCAAACTAATGAAAAACTGTTTTTT. It yields the protein CASRRVWSQTNEKLFF.

With respect to this clone: The identical CDR3 is also encoded by other nucleotide sequences in the sample. The chain has TRBV5-1 and TRBJ2-7; 7 bases line up with TRBD1. V lost 2 bases, J lost 3 bases, and 5 bases stayed unmatched. CDR1 is SGHRS and CDR2 is YFSETQ in the germline V gene. The CDR3 loop spans 14 amino acids. The CDR3 spells CASSLGQADYEQYF. The CDR3 coding sequence is TGCGCCAGCAGCTTAGGACAGGCGGACTACGAGCAGTACTTC.

This clone was counted a few times. The rearrangement links TRBV6-4 to TRBJ1-1; D remains unclear. The CDR3 consists of 13 residues. Germline values: CDR1 MRHNA, CDR2 SNTAGT. V shed 4 bases and J shed 1 base, with 7 bases lying between them. The CDR3 sequence is CASSVQRNTEAFF. CDR3 coding DNA: TGTGCCAGCAGTGTACAGAGGAACACTGAAGCTTTCTTT.

CDR3 nucleotides: TGTGCCAGCACACGGGGGACAGGGCTCTCTGGAAACACCATATATTTT. As protein: CASTRGTGLSGNTIYF. The chain has TRBV28 and TRBJ1-3; 9 bases fit TRBD1. The CDR3 totals 16 residues. The V gene's germline CDR1 is MDHEN and CDR2 SYDVKM. With 7 bases clipped from V and 0 bases from J, the junction kept 7 bases outside the gene matches.

This chain connects TRBV27 to TRBJ1-2, with D possibly matching TRBD1 (6 bases). The CDR3 has 17 residues. Germline loops: CDR1 MNHEY, CDR2 SMNVEV (reference sequence). V was pared by 0 bases and J by 4 bases, with 18 bases between. This CDR3 is CASSLSPPQGRAYGYTF. CDR3 nucleotides: TGTGCCAGCAGTTTATCCCCCCCCCAGGGGAGGGCCTATGGCTACACCTTC.

The chain couples TRBV2 to TRBJ1-3; D remains unclear. V gave up 3 bases and J gave up 0 bases, with 6 bases separating them. Germline V gene lookup returns CDR1 SNHLY and CDR2 FYNNEI. CDR3 size: 14 residues. CDR3 nucleotide sequence: TGTGCCAGCAGTGACCGGTACTCTGGAAACACCATATATTTT. This gives the protein CASSDRYSGNTIYF.